These 28 T cell receptor beta chains share one sample of origin, sequenced in a study of blood T cells in healthy people across ages (dated by TCRdb to between 2014 and 2017). The method was 5' RACE. TCRdb lists the instrument as Illumina HiSeq 2500. A second roughly 7 to 11 cycle PCR used a sample-barcoded 5' primer and a J-beta primer mix. TCRdb passed the public sequencing reads through fastp at Q25 and MiXCR, retaining productive beta sequences. CDR3 protein sequences are deduplicated, and each keeps its most common genes and DNA. In this sample the table shows about 570,000 distinct CDR3 sequences, about 25% of which occur a single time. The ten largest clones take up 18% of the sample. Material for sequencing was blood. These receptors were obtained from a woman aged 70-85 years in good health.

This clonotype was detected many times. The chain links TRBV5-1 to TRBJ2-1; TRBD1 might be the D (5 bases). Trimming stripped 0 bases from V and 4 bases from J, with 11 bases between. The CDR3 is 15 residues long. Looked up from germline, CDR1 is SGHRS and CDR2 is YFSETQ. The CDR3 here is CASSLGGFLYNEQFF. The CDR3 DNA is TGCGCCAGCAGCTTGGGGGGCTTCCTATACAATGAGCAGTTCTTC.

The chain links TRBV20-1 to TRBJ2-7; no reliable D call. Germline CDR1 reads DFQATT; CDR2 reads SNEGSKA (reference sequence). Trimming stripped 0 bases from V and 0 bases from J, with 9 bases between. The CDR3 totals 14 residues. In DNA form, the CDR3 reads TGCAGTGCTAGAGATCCACTGGACTCCTACGAGCAGTACTTC. This gives the protein CSARDPLDSYEQYF.

In this sample, this clonotype turned up a few times. The germline gene is not matched at one end of the junction; a read error may be the cause. This chain uses TRBV6-5 with TRBJ2-2; D possibly uses TRBD1 or TRBD2 (5 bases each). The CDR3 runs 14 residues. Germline V gene sequence: CDR1 MNHEY, CDR2 SVGAGI. CDR3 coding DNA: TGTGCCCGCAGTACCCCACGGGGCCTCGGGGAGCTGTTTTTT. This sequence encodes CARSTPRGLGELFF.

This clonotype has a handful of counts. V usage is TRBV12-3 or TRBV12-4 and J usage is TRBJ1-4; 7 bases match TRBD1. The CDR3 totals 16 residues. V dropped 5 bases and J dropped 5; count of bases not matched to a gene: 11. CDR3 sequence (DNA): TGTGCCAGCAGTCAAAACTCGGGACAGAGAAATGAAAAACTGTTTTTT. This encodes CASSQNSGQRNEKLFF.

The V and J genes are TRBV12-3 or TRBV12-4 and TRBJ2-5; no clear D. This CDR3 region has 12 residues. The germline V and J ends were trimmed by 7 bases and 5 bases, with 11 bases remaining between them. The CDR3 nucleotides are TGTGCCAGCAAGATCCGACGGGAGACCCAGTACTTC. Its protein product is CASKIRRETQYF.

This clonotype was observed a handful of times. Here the CDR3 reads CASTSMGGGQETQYF. CDR3 coding DNA: TGCGCCAGCACTTCTATGGGGGGGGGACAGGAGACCCAGTACTTC. V usage is TRBV5-1 and J usage is TRBJ2-5; either TRBD1 or TRBD2 may supply D (7 bases each). The CDR3 is 15 amino acids. V lost 6 bases and J lost 5, with 20 bases in between. The V gene's germline CDR1 is SGHRS and CDR2 YFSETQ.

J is TRBJ1-1 and V is TRBV12-3 or TRBV12-4; no clear D. Trimming took 6 bases from V and 3 from J, leaving 14 bases between them. CDR3 length: 14 residues. The CDR3 sequence: CASSRTGRDTEAFF. CDR3 DNA: TGTGCCAGCAGCCGGACGGGGAGGGACACTGAAGCTTTCTTT.

There are a few counts of this clonotype. The rearrangement uses TRBV7-9 and TRBJ1-3, with D hard to call. The CDR3 runs to 12 residues. V was pared by 6 bases and J by 3 bases, with 6 bases between. Germline V gene data show CDR1 as SEHNR and CDR2 as FQNEAQ (reference sequence). CDR3: CASSRNGNTIYF. CDR3 sequence (DNA): TGTGCCAGCAGTAGAAATGGAAACACCATATATTTT.

This clonotype has more than one count but fewer than ten. The rearrangement uses TRBV7-2 and TRBJ2-1; 12 bases align to TRBD2. The CDR3 covers 16 residues. The J segment lost 4 bases and the V segment lost 4 bases, leaving 5 bases of the junction unmatched. Germline CDR1 reads SGHTA; CDR2 reads FQGNSA. The CDR3 nucleotides are TGTGCCAGCAGCTCCGGACTAGCGGGGTTGTACAATGAGCAGTTCTTC. It specifies CASSSGLAGLYNEQFF.

This clonotype has more than one count but fewer than ten. The J gene is TRBJ1-2, the V gene TRBV9; D gene ambiguous. The CDR3 is 15 amino acids. Germline CDR1 SGDLS, CDR2 YYNGEE. The V end lost 5 bases, the J end lost 0 bases, and 14 bases lay between the germline ends. As DNA, the CDR3 is TGTGCCAGCAGTGTATACGGTCGAGCTAACTATGGCTACACCTTC. Translated: CASSVYGRANYGYTF.

The rearrangement joins TRBV27 to TRBJ2-3; D unclear. This CDR3 is built from 14 residues. V was pared by 0 bases and J by 6 bases, with 10 bases between. Germline CDR1 reads MNHEY; CDR2 reads SMNVEV (reference sequence). The CDR3 bases are TGTGCCAGCAGTTTATCGCCCGCTGGGGATACGCAGTATTTT. Translated: CASSLSPAGDTQYF.

This clonotype was recorded a few times. The chain combines TRBV20-1 with TRBJ1-2; D remains ambiguous. Trimming removed 6 bases at V and 2 bases at J, with 10 bases between. Germline lookup yields CDR1 DFQATT and CDR2 SNEGSKA (reference sequence). The CDR3 is made up of 12 amino acids. CDR3 DNA: TGCAGTGCCCCCCGGCAAAACTATGGCTACACCTTC. Protein sequence: CSAPRQNYGYTF.

A few counts support this clonotype. The CDR3 region has the DNA TGTGCCAGCAGTTTAACCTGGAGGCGGACCCGCTCTGGGGCCAACGTCCTGACTTTC. It is translated as CASSLTWRRTRSGANVLTF. The chain links TRBV12-3 or TRBV12-4 to TRBJ2-6, with a possible D match to TRBD2 (5 bases). V shed 2 bases and J shed 0 bases, with 17 bases lying between them. CDR3 length equals 19 residues.

This clonotype was counted a few times. The rearrangement uses TRBV5-1 and TRBJ1-4; D unresolved. Trimming shortened V by 5 bases and J by 4 bases, and 9 bases separated the two germline ends. This CDR3 spans 13 amino acids. In germline, CDR1 is SGHRS, CDR2 YFSETQ. CDR3 in DNA: TGCGCCAGCAGTTCCCTGAGTAATGAAAAACTGTTTTTT. Its protein product is CASSSLSNEKLFF.

This clonotype was recorded only once. This sequence joins TRBV11-2 and TRBJ2-3, with unresolved D. The CDR3 spans 14 residues. The germline V gene has CDR1 SGHAT and CDR2 FQNNGV. Trimming shortened V by 0 bases and J by 10 bases, and 14 bases separated the two germline ends. The CDR3 spells CASSLDRLAPAQYF. The CDR3 nucleotides are TGTGCCAGCAGCTTAGATCGGTTGGCGCCTGCGCAGTATTTT.

The rearrangement links TRBV20-1 to TRBJ2-5; TRBD1 matches 9 bases. The J call is doubtful: the DNA matches TRBJ2-1 better. This CDR3 has 15 amino acids. CDR1 DFQATT and CDR2 SNEGSKA come from the germline V gene (reference sequence). The CDR3 bases are TGCAGTGCTTCCTCAACCGGGACAGGGACCAATGAGCAGTTCTTC. This sequence encodes CSASSTGTGTNEQFF.

This clonotype turned up a few times. This chain uses TRBV4-1 with TRBJ2-3, with 12 bases identical to TRBD2. The CDR3 totals 20 residues. CDR1 is MGHRA and CDR2 is YSYEKL in the germline V gene. Trimming at V came to 0 bases and at J to 5 bases, leaving 15 bases not matched to a gene. The CDR3 reads CASSQEPMRTSGDLQDTQYF. The CDR3 DNA sequence: TGCGCCAGCAGCCAAGAACCCATGCGGACTAGCGGGGATCTGCAAGATACGCAGTATTTT.

This clonotype was detected a few times. This clone may be a read error of a much larger clone one base away. The rearrangement uses TRBV11-2 and TRBJ1-2, with 9 bases aligning to TRBD1. J lost 6 bases, V lost 5 bases, and 7 bases had no gene match. Germline assignment: CDR1 SGHAT and CDR2 FQNNGV. This CDR3 has 14 amino acids. CDR3 sequence reads: CASSAGQGNHGYTF. DNA of the CDR3: TGTGCCAGCAGCGCCGGACAGGGGAACCATGGCTACACCTTC.

Many counts were recorded for this clonotype. The chain couples TRBV10-3 to TRBJ2-5; 8 bases match TRBD2. The germline V gene encodes CDR1 ENHRY and CDR2 SYGVKD. The trim removed 3 bases at V and 2 bases at J, leaving 8 bases unmatched. The CDR3 is made up of 16 amino acids. In nucleotides, the CDR3 is TGTGCCATCAGTGACCCCAGCGGGGGCCTTCAAGAGACCCAGTACTTC. Amino acids: CAISDPSGGLQETQYF.

The rearrangement joins TRBV2 to TRBJ1-2, with a weak D call TRBD1 (5 bases). This CDR3 contains 13 residues. Looked up from germline, CDR1 is SNHLY and CDR2 is FYNNEI. Trimming removed 9 bases at V and 5 bases at J, with 16 bases between. CDR3 nucleotides: TGTGCCAGAAAAGGACAAGGGGATTATGGCTACACCTTC. Translated, it gives CARKGQGDYGYTF.

The chain combines TRBV2 with TRBJ2-7, with D unresolved. The CDR3 covers 14 residues. Per germline, CDR1 SNHLY and CDR2 FYNNEI. V was trimmed by 1 base and J by 8 bases, leaving 15 bases between them. The CDR3 protein is CASSEGTGQRKQYF. The CDR3 coding sequence is TGTGCCAGCAGTGAAGGGACGGGCCAGAGAAAGCAGTACTTC.

This clonotype was seen once. Likely a read error: the CDR3 ends without its conserved phenylalanine or tryptophan. The chain is built from TRBV5-1 and TRBJ2-1, with 11 bases fitting TRBD1. CDR3 size: 17 residues. The V gene end was trimmed by 4 bases and the J gene end by 8 bases; junction bases not matched to a gene: 14. CDR1 and CDR2 (germline): SGHRS, YFSETQ. The CDR3: CASSPRTGGAAPDEQFS. The CDR3 DNA reads as TGCGCCAGCAGCCCCCGGACAGGGGGCGCGGCCCCCGATGAGCAGTTCTCC.

The CDR3 region is CSARDPTGPLAKNIQYF. The CDR3 nucleotides read TGCAGTGCTAGAGATCCGACAGGGCCGCTAGCCAAAAACATTCAGTACTTC. The chain uses TRBV20-1 and TRBJ2-4, with 7 bases aligning to TRBD1. Germline V CDR1 and CDR2: DFQATT, SNEGSKA (reference sequence). With 0 bases clipped from V and 0 bases from J, the junction kept 8 bases outside the gene matches. This CDR3 is 17 amino acids long.

The sample holds a few counts of this clonotype. The J gene is TRBJ2-7, the V gene TRBV18, with D uncertain. This CDR3 comprises 13 residues. Germline lookup yields CDR1 KGHSH and CDR2 LQKENI. The germline V and J ends were trimmed by 3 bases and 1 base, with 7 bases remaining between them. CDR3 coding DNA: TGTGCCAGCTCACCCTTAGGATCCTACGAGCAGTACTTC. The encoded protein is CASSPLGSYEQYF.

The CDR3 sequence is CASSPDRGLAYEQYF. CDR3 DNA: TGCGCCAGCAGCCCAGACAGGGGGTTAGCCTACGAGCAGTACTTC. The V and J genes are TRBV5-1 and TRBJ2-7; 9 bases agree with TRBD1. CDR1 and CDR2 (germline): SGHRS, YFSETQ. The V and J ends lost 4 bases and 2 bases, in that order; junction bases with no gene match: 7. CDR3 length: 15 amino acids.

This chain uses TRBV5-1 with TRBJ1-1, with 7 bases matching TRBD1. The CDR3 loop spans 15 amino acids. V lost 4 bases and J lost 5; bases outside the gene matches: 11. The germline V gene encodes CDR1 SGHRS and CDR2 YFSETQ. The DNA of the CDR3 is TGCGCCAGCAGCCCCATCGTGACAGGGAAGACTGAAGCTTTCTTT. This gives the protein CASSPIVTGKTEAFF.

The gene calls are TRBV2 and TRBJ1-4; TRBD1 is a possible D gene (5 bases). V shed 1 base and J shed 4 bases, with 10 bases lying between them. CDR1 is SNHLY and CDR2 is FYNNEI in the germline V gene. The CDR3 spans 15 residues. CDR3 protein: CASSEVRGSNEKLFF. The CDR3 DNA reads TGTGCCAGCAGTGAAGTTCGGGGGAGTAATGAAAAACTGTTTTTT.

The chain recombines TRBV5-1 with TRBJ2-1; 8 bases match TRBD2. Losses at the gene ends were 2 bases for V and 2 bases for J; bases not matched to a gene: 3. The germline gives CDR1 SGHRS, CDR2 YFSETQ. This CDR3 has 15 residues. In DNA form, the CDR3 reads TGCGCCAGCAGCTTAGGACTAGCAACCTACAATGAGCAGTTCTTC. Translation gives CASSLGLATYNEQFF.